One and the same sample provided the 21 T cell receptor beta chains below, sequenced in a study of breast tumors, draining lymph nodes, adjacent tissues. Breast cancer patients provided tissue from their axillary draining lymph nodes. MiXCR, applied by TCRdb to the multiplex PCR reads, yields one record per CDR3 protein. Of about 100,000 distinct CDR3 sequences in the sample, around 21% are singletons; the top ten hold approximately 1.2%. The sample comprised axillary lymph node tissue. The receptors shown here come from a female donor with breast cancer. Some clones in this sample may be carry-over from other donors' samples.

This clonotype was counted at least ten times. This chain links TRBV20-1 with TRBJ2-7, with 8 bases matching TRBD1. The V and J ends lost 3 bases and 5 bases, in that order; junction bases with no gene match: 12. Germline V gives CDR1 DFQATT, CDR2 SNEGSKA (reference sequence). The CDR3 is made up of 15 amino acids. The chain's CDR3 is CSASRGARGRNEQYF. The CDR3 nucleotides are TGCAGTGCTAGTAGGGGAGCCAGGGGGCGGAACGAGCAGTACTTC.

The CDR3 region has the DNA TGTGCCAGCAGCGCCCGACTAGCCAGCGAGCAGTACTTC. Translating gives CASSARLASEQYF. The chain couples TRBV9 to TRBJ2-7, with TRBD2 identical over 7 bases. V shed 3 bases and J 6 bases; nucleotides not matched to a gene: 6. The CDR3 is made up of 13 amino acids. In germline, CDR1 is SGDLS, CDR2 YYNGEE.

The chain uses TRBV5-1 and TRBJ1-5; no definite D call. Trimming took 0 bases from V and 1 from J, leaving 8 bases between them. Germline V CDR1 and CDR2: SGHRS, YFSETQ. The CDR3 covers 15 residues. This CDR3 reads CASSLAPGSNQPQHF. The CDR3 DNA is TGCGCCAGCAGCTTGGCCCCGGGAAGCAATCAGCCCCAGCATTTT. Complete variable domain (other parts from reference TRBV5-1 and TRBJ1-5): KAGVTQTPRYLIKTRGQQVTLSCSPISGHRSVSWYQQTPGQGLQFLFEYFSETQRNKGNFPGRFSGRQFSNSRSEMNVSTLELGDSALYLCASSLAPGSNQPQHFGDGTRLSIL.

This clonotype was detected ten times or more. The chain uses TRBV6-5 and TRBJ1-5; 7 bases line up with TRBD1. V lost 8 bases and J lost 4; bases outside the gene matches: 2. The CDR3 is 12 amino acids. Germline V gene lookup returns CDR1 MNHEY and CDR2 SVGAGI. Here the CDR3 reads CASGQVNQPQHF. The CDR3, as DNA: TGTGCCAGCGGACAGGTTAATCAGCCCCAGCATTTT.

This clonotype was counted at least ten times. The V call is TRBV20-1, the J call TRBJ2-7; TRBD2 agrees at 10 bases. The CDR3 has 13 amino acids. Germline V CDR1 and CDR2: DFQATT, SNEGSKA (reference sequence). V gave up 4 bases and J gave up 4 bases; unmatched junction bases: 4. The DNA for the CDR3 is TGCAGTGCTACACTAGCGGGGATTTACGAGCAGTACTTC. Protein sequence: CSATLAGIYEQYF.

Notes on this clonotype: This likely comes from a read error, as the CDR3 has no conserved phenylalanine or tryptophan at its end. The V and J genes are TRBV20-1 and TRBJ1-2, with D unresolved. In germline, CDR1 is DFQATT, CDR2 SNEGSKA (reference sequence). V was trimmed by 7 bases and J by 8 bases, leaving 5 bases between them. The CDR3 sequence is 8 residues long. The chain's CDR3 is CSGAGYTL. In DNA, the CDR3 is TGCAGTGGAGCAGGCTACACCCTC.

A remark on this clonotype: This may arise from a read error, as a much more abundant clone is one base away. The chain links TRBV14 to TRBJ2-7; tentatively, D is TRBD2 (7 bases). Germline-derived CDR1 and CDR2 are SGHDN and FVKESK. The CDR3 extends over 13 amino acids. The CDR3 region has the DNA TGTGCCAGCAGCCACCCGGGGGGCACCGAGCAGTGCTTC. Protein: CASSHPGGTEQCF.

Turning to this clonotype: This may be a read error: a much more frequent sequence differs by one nucleotide. The CDR3 does not end in the conserved phenylalanine or tryptophan, so this is likely a read error. The rearrangement links TRBV6-1 to TRBJ2-5; no reliable D call. V lost 2 bases, J lost 0 bases, and 13 bases lay in between. The CDR3 length is 16 residues. Germline lookup yields CDR1 MNHNS and CDR2 SASEGT. Here the CDR3 DNA reads TGTGCCAGCAGTGAAACCCTCTGGGGATACCAAGAGACCCAGTACTCC. Its protein is CASSETLWGYQETQYS.

V and J are TRBV18 and TRBJ1-5; D not certain. V lost 3 bases and J 3 bases, leaving 15 bases between the germline ends. Germline assignment: CDR1 KGHSH and CDR2 LQKENI. CDR3 length: 16 amino acids. In DNA, the CDR3 is TGTGCCAGCTCACCGGGAGGAGTGGGTTACAATCAGCCCCAGCATTTT. Translated, it gives CASSPGGVGYNQPQHF.

This rearrangement joins TRBV7-2 to TRBJ2-1; 8 bases line up with TRBD2. The CDR3 sequence is 16 residues long. The V gene end was trimmed by 9 bases and the J gene end by 3 bases; junction bases not matched to a gene: 13. CDR1 and CDR2 (germline): SGHTA, FQGNSA. CDR3 coding DNA: TGTGCCAGTAGCCCGGTGGAACTAGCGGACTACAATGAGCAGTTCTTC. Protein sequence: CASSPVELADYNEQFF.

This clonotype was seen ten or more times. This chain connects TRBV9 to TRBJ2-7, with 7 bases identical to TRBD2. This CDR3 comprises 15 residues. Trimming removed 4 bases from V and 3 bases from J; junction bases left unmatched: 10. Germline CDR1 is SGDLS and CDR2 is YYNGEE. CDR3 sequence reads: CASSPSGGTVYEQYF. The CDR3 DNA follows: TGTGCCAGCAGCCCCTCGGGGGGTACTGTCTACGAGCAGTACTTC.

This clonotype was counted ten times or more. This chain connects TRBV20-1 to TRBJ1-4; D may be TRBD1 (6 bases). Germline-derived CDR1 and CDR2 are DFQATT and SNEGSKA (reference sequence). CDR3 size: 13 residues. In DNA form, the CDR3 reads TGCAGCGCCTGGGGGCCCCTGAGGGAAAAACTGTTTTTT. This encodes CSAWGPLREKLFF.

The J gene is TRBJ1-5, the V gene TRBV2; possibly TRBD1 for D (5 bases). The CDR3 is 13 residues long. The germline V gene has CDR1 SNHLY and CDR2 FYNNEI. V lost 5 bases and J lost 6, with 11 bases in between. The CDR3 is CASSRDVGQPQHF. CDR3 DNA sequence: TGTGCCAGCAGTCGGGACGTTGGTCAGCCCCAGCATTTT.

Notes on this clonotype: A much larger clone lies a single base off, so this may be a read error. V and J are TRBV19 and TRBJ1-2; D is unclear. The CDR3 runs to 11 residues. The germline CDR1 and CDR2 sequences are LNHDA and SQIVND (reference sequence). Trimming removed 6 bases at V and 10 bases at J, with 12 bases between. This CDR3 is CASRRTLDYTF. The CDR3, as DNA: TGTGCCAGTAGGCGGACTCTTGACTACACCTTC.

This clonotype was detected many times. The V call is TRBV5-1, the J call TRBJ2-1; D unclear. Germline lookup yields CDR1 SGHRS and CDR2 YFSETQ. CDR3 length equals 16 residues. V lost 0 bases, J lost 0 bases, and 10 bases lay in between. Here the CDR3 reads CASSLEAASSYNEQFF. The CDR3 coding sequence is TGCGCCAGCAGCTTGGAGGCAGCGAGCTCCTACAATGAGCAGTTCTTC.

This clonotype was seen a handful of times. The rearrangement links TRBV5-6 to TRBJ2-4; D gene unclear. Deletions cut 0 bases from V and 0 bases from J, with 4 bases between. Looked up from germline, CDR1 is SGHDT and CDR2 is YYEEEE. The CDR3 contains 14 residues. For the CDR3, the DNA is TGTGCCAGCAGCTTGGAAGAAGCCAAAAACATTCAGTACTTC. Protein product: CASSLEEAKNIQYF.

In its sample, this clonotype was seen a few times. The V and J genes are TRBV2 and TRBJ1-1, with no clear D. V lost 7 bases and J 2 bases, leaving 17 bases between the germline ends. This CDR3 contains 15 residues. Germline loops: CDR1 SNHLY, CDR2 FYNNEI. The CDR3 DNA sequence: TGTGCCAGCATCCGTAGTCCTGAAATTAACACTGAAGCTTTCTTT. Protein product: CASIRSPEINTEAFF.

This clonotype was observed many times. V gene TRBV5-1 combines with J gene TRBJ1-5; maybe TRBD1 (5 bases). Trimming took off 4 bases at V and 4 bases at J, with 12 bases between the two ends. The length of the CDR3 is 14 residues. Looked up from germline, CDR1 is SGHRS and CDR2 is YFSETQ. The CDR3 reads CASSPRGGNQPQHF. The DNA for the CDR3 is TGCGCCAGCAGCCCCCGCGGGGGGAATCAGCCCCAGCATTTT.

This clonotype was seen repeatedly, ten times or more. This sequence joins TRBV7-8 and TRBJ1-3, with D unresolved. Germline V gene sequence: CDR1 SGHVS, CDR2 FQNEAQ. The CDR3 totals 16 residues. Trimming removed 0 bases at V and 3 bases at J, with 12 bases between. CDR3: CASSLALSGSGNTIYF. CDR3 coding DNA: TGTGCCAGCAGCTTAGCGTTGTCGGGGAGTGGAAACACCATATATTTT.

This clonotype was observed at least ten times. The gene calls are TRBV7-8 and TRBJ1-4; unclear D gene. The germline CDR1 and CDR2 sequences are SGHVS and FQNEAQ. The V and J ends lost 2 bases and 8 bases respectively, with 15 bases between them. The CDR3 loop spans 15 amino acids. Written as DNA, the CDR3 is TGTGCCAGCAGCTTATCGGTAGGGAAGAGAGAAAAACTGTTTTTT. Amino acid sequence: CASSLSVGKREKLFF. Supplemented by reference TRBV7-8 and TRBJ1-4, the full variable domain reads GAGVSQSPRYKVAKRGQDVALRCDPISGHVSLFWYQQALGQGPEFLTYFQNEAQLDKSGLPSDRFFAERPEGSVSTLKIQRTQQEDSAVYLCASSLSVGKREKLFFGSGTQLSVL.

This clonotype showed up many times. This chain uses TRBV28 with TRBJ2-7; D gene uncertain. The CDR3 has 12 residues. Germline V CDR1 and CDR2: MDHEN, SYDVKM. The V end lost 1 base, the J end lost 3 bases, and 4 bases lay between the germline ends. CDR3 residues: CASSLYSYEQYF. DNA for the CDR3: TGTGCCAGCAGTTTATACAGCTACGAGCAGTACTTC.